Given below is one TCR beta chain in context. The CDR3 consists of 14 residues. Trimming removed 1 base at V and 7 bases at J, with 13 bases between. CDR1 and CDR2 from the germline V gene are SGHRS and YFSETQ. The data originate from a study of blood T cell repertoires in COVID-19. Only in-frame clones appear in the TCRdb table, and some are missing; sequencing was by immunoSEQ multiplex PCR. Of roughly 57,000 clones detected, 87% appear once; the ten largest clones hold 6.9%. This clonotype was obtained from a man between 60 and 70 years old with active or convalescent COVID-19. The J gene is TRBJ2-3, the V gene TRBV5-1; D remains unclear. Specimen: peripheral blood. CDR3 loop: CASSLRQVPNTQYF. In DNA, the CDR3 is TGCGCCAGCAGCTTGCGTCAGGTTCCCAATACGCAGTATTTT.